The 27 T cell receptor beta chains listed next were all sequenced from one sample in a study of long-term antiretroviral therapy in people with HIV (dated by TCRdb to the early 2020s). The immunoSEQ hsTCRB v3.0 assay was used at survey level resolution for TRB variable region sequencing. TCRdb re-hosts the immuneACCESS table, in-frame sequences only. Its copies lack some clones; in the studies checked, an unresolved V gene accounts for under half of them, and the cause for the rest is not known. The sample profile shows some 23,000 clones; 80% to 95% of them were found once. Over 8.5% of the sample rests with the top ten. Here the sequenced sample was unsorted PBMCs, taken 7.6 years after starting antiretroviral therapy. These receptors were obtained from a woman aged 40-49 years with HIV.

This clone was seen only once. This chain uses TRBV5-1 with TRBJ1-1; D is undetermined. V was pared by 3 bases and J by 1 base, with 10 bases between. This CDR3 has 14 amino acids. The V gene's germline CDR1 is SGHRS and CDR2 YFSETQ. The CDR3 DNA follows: TGCGCCAGCAGCTCTTCCGGGAAGAACACTGAAGCTTTCTTT. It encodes CASSSSGKNTEAFF. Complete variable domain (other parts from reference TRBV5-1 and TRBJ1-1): KAGVTQTPRYLIKTRGQQVTLSCSPISGHRSVSWYQQTPGQGLQFLFEYFSETQRNKGNFPGRFSGRQFSNSRSEMNVSTLELGDSALYLCASSSSGKNTEAFFGQGTRLTVV.

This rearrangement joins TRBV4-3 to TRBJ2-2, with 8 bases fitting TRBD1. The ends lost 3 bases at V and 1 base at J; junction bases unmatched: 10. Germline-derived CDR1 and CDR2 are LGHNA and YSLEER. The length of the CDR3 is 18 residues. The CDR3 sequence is CASSQLIPGTGNTGELFF. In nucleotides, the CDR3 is TGCGCCAGCAGCCAGCTTATCCCCGGGACAGGGAACACCGGGGAGCTGTTTTTT.

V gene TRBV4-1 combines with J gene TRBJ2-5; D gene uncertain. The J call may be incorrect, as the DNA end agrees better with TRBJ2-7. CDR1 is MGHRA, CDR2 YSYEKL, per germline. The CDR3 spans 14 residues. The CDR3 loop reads CASSQVASSYEQYF. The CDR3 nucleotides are TGCGCCAGCAGCCAAGTTGCCAGTTCCTACGAGCAGTACTTC.

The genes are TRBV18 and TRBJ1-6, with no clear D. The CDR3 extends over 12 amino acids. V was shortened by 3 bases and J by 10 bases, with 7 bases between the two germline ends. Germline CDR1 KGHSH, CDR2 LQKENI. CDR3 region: CASSPGWSPLHF. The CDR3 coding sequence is TGTGCCAGCTCACCTGGGTGGTCACCCCTCCACTTT.

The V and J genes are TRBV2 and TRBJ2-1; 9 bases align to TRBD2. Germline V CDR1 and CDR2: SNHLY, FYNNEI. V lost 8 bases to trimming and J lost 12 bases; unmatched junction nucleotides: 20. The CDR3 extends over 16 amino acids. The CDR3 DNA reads TGTGCCAGCGAACCCGCGGGGGAGCGGGGGGTCCCAAGGCAGTTCTTC. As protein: CASEPAGERGVPRQFF.

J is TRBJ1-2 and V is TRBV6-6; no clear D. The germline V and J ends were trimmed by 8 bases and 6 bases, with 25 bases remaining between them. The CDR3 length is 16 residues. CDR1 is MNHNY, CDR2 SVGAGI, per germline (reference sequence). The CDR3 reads CASSLANIGRADGYTF. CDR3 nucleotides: TGTGCCAGCTCTCTCGCGAACATCGGGAGAGCCGATGGCTACACCTTC.

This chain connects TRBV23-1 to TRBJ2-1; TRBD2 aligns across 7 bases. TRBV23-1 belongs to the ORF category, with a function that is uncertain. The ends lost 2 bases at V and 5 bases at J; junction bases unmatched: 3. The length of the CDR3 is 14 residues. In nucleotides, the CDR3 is TGCGCCAGCAGTCAAAGGGGAGGGGACAATGAGCAGTTCTTC. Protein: CASSQRGGDNEQFF.

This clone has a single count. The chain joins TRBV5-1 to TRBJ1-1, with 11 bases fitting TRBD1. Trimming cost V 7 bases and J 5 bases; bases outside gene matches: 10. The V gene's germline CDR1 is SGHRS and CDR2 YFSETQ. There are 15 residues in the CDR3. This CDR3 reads CASRGTGGVLTEAFF. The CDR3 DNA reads TGCGCCAGCCGAGGGACAGGGGGTGTATTAACTGAAGCTTTCTTT.

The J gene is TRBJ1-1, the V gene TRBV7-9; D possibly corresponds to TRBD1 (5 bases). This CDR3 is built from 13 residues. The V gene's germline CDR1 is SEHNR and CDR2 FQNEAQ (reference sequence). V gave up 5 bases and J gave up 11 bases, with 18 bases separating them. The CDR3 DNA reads TGTGCCAGCAGCGACCCGACGAGACAGATGGCTTTCTTT. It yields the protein CASSDPTRQMAFF.

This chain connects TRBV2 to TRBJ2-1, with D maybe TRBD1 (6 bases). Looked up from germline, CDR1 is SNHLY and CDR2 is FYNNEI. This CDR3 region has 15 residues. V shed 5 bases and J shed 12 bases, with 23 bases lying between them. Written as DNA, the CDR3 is TGTGCCAGCAGTCCAGGGGCGTTCCTAGTTATGTTGCAGTTCTTC. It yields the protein CASSPGAFLVMLQFF.

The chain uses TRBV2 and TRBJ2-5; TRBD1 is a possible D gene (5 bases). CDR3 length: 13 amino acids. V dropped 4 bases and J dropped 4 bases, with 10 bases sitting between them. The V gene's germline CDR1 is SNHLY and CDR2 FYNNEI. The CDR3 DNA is TGTGCCAGCAGTGGGGCAGGGCGAGAGACCCAGTACTTC. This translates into CASSGAGRETQYF. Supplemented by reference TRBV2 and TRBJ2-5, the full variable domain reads EPEVTQTPSHQVTQMGQEVILRCVPISNHLYFYWYRQILGQKVEFLVSFYNNEISEKSEIFDDQFSVERPDGSNFTLKIRSTKLEDSAMYFCASSGAGRETQYFGPGTRLLVL.

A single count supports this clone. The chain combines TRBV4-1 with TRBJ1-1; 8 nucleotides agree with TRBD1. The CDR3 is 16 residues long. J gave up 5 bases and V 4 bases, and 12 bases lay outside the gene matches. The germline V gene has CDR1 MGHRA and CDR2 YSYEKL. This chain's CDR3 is CASSPQSGQGWTEAFF. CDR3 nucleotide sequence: TGCGCCAGCAGCCCACAATCAGGACAGGGATGGACTGAAGCTTTCTTT.

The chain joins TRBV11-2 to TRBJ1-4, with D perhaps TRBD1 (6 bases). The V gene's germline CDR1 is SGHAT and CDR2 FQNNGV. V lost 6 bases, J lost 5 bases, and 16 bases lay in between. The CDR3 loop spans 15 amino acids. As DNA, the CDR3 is TGTGCCAGCAGGACGGGGACATCGGAAAATGAAAAACTGTTTTTT. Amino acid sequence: CASRTGTSENEKLFF.

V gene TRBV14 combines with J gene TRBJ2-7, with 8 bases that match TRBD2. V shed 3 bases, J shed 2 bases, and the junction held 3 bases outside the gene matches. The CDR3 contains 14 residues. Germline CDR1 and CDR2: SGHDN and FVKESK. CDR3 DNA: TGTGCCAGCAGCCAGGGCGGGGGGCCCTACGAGCAGTACTTC. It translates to CASSQGGGPYEQYF.

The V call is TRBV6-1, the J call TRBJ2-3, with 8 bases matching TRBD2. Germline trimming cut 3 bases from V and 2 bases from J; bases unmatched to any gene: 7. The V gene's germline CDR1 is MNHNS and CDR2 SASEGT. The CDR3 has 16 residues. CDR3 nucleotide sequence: TGTGCCAGCAGTGAGAGACGGGGGGGCGACACAGATACGCAGTATTTT. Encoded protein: CASSERRGGDTDTQYF.

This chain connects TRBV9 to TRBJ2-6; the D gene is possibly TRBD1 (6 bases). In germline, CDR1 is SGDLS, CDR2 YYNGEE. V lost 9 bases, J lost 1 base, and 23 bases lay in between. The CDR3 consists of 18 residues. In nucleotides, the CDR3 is TGTGCCACGTGGGGACGAAGGGGGTTTTTTTCTGGGGCCAACGTCCTGACTTTC. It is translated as CATWGRRGFFSGANVLTF.

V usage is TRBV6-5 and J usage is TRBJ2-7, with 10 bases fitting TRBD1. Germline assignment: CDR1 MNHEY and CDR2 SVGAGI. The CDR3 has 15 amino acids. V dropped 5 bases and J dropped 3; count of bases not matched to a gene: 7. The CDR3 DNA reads TGTGCCAGCAGTACTCCGGACAGGGGGTACTACGAGCAGTACTTC. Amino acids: CASSTPDRGYYEQYF.

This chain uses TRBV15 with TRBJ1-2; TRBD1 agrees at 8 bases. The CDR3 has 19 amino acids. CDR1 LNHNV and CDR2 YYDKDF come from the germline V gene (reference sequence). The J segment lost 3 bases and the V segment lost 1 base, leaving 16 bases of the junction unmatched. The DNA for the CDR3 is TGTGCCACCAGCAGAGGACGGGTCCGAGGCAGGGGGCTGGACTATGGCTACACCTTC. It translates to CATSRGRVRGRGLDYGYTF.

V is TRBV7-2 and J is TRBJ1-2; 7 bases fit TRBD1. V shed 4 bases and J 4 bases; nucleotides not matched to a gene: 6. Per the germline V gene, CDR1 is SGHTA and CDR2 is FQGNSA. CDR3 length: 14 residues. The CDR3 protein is CASSSTGRPYGYTF. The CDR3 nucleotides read TGTGCCAGCAGCTCGACAGGGAGACCCTATGGCTACACCTTC.

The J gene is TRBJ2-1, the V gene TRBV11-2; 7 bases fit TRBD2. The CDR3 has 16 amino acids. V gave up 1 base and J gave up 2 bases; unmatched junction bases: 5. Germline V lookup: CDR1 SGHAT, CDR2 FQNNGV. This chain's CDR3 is CASSLGGGGPYNEQFF. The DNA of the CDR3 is TGTGCCAGCAGCTTAGGCGGCGGGGGTCCCTACAATGAGCAGTTCTTC.

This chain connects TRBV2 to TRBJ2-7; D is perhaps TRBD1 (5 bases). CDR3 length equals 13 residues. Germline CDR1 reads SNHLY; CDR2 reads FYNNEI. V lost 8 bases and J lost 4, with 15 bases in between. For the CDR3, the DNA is TGTGCCAGCCTGTTACAGGTAGAATACGAGCAGTACTTC. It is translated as CASLLQVEYEQYF.

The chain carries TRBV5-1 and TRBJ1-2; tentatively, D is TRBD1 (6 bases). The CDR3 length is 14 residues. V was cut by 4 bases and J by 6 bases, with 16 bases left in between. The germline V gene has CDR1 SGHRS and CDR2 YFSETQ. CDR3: CASSAGTPGDGYTF. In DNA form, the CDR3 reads TGCGCCAGCAGCGCTGGGACTCCAGGGGATGGCTACACCTTC.

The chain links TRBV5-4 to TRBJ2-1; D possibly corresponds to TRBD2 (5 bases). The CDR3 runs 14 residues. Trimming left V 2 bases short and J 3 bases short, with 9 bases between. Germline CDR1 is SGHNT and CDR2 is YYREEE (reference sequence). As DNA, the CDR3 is TGTGCCAGCAGCTTTAAAAGCGGCTACAATGAGCAGTTCTTC. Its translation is CASSFKSGYNEQFF.

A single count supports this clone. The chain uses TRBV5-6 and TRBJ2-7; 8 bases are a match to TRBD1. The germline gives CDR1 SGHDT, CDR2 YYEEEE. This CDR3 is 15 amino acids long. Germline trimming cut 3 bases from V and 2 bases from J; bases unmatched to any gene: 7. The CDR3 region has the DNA TGTGCCAGCAGCTATCTCGGGACAGGCCCCTACGAGCAGTACTTC. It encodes CASSYLGTGPYEQYF.

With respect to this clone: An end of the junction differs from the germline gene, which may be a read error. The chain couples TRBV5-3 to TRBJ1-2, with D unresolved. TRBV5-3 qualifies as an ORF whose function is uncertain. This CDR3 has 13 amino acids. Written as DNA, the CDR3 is TGTGCCAGCAGCTTGGCGAATTTATATGGCTACACCTTC. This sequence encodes CASSLANLYGYTF.

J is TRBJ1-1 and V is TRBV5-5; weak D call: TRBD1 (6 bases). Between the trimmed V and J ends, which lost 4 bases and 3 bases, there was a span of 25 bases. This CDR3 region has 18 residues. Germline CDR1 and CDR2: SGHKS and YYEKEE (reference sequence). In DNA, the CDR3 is TGTGCCAGCAGCGCACTCCCTCAGGGAGGGGGACTACACACTGAAGCTTTCTTT. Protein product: CASSALPQGGGLHTEAFF.

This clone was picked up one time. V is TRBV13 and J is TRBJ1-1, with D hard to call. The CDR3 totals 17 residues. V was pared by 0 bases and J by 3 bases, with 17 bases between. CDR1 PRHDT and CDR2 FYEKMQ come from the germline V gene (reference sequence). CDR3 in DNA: TGTGCCAGCAGCTTAGGGGCAGGAAGTGGCTCCCACACTGAAGCTTTCTTT. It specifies CASSLGAGSGSHTEAFF. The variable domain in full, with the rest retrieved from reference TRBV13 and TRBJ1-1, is AAGVIQSPRHLIKEKRETATLKCYPIPRHDTVYWYQQGPGQDPQFLISFYEKMQSDKGSIPDRFSAQQFSDYHSELNMSSLELGDSALYFCASSLGAGSGSHTEAFFGQGTRLTVV.